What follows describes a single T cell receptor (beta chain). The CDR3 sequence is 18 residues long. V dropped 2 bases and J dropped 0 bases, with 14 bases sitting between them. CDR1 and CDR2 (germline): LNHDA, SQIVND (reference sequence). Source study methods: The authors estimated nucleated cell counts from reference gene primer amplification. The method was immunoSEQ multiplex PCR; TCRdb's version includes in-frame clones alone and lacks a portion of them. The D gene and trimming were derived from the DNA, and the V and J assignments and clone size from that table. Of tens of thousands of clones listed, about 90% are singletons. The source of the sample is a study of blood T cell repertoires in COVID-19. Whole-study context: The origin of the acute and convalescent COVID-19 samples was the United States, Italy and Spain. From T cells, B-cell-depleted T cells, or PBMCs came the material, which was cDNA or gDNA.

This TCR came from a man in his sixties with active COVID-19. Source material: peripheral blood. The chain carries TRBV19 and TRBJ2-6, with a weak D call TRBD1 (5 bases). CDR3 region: CASSINTGLNSGANVLTF. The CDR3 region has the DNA TGTGCCAGTAGTATAAACACAGGATTAAACTCTGGGGCCAACGTCCTGACTTTC. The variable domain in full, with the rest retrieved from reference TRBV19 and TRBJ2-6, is DGGITQSPKYLFRKEGQNVTLSCEQNLNHDAMYWYRQDPGQGLRLIYYSQIVNDFQKGDIAEGYSVSREKKESFPLTVTSAQKNPTAFYLCASSINTGLNSGANVLTFGAGSRLTVL.